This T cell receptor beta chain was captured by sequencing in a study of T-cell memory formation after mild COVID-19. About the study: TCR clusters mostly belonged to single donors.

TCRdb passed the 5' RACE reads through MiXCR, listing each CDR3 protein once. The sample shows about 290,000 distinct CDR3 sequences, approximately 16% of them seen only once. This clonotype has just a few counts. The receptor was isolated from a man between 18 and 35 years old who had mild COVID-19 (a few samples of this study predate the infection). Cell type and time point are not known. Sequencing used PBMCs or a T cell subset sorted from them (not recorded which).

As DNA, the CDR3 is TGTGCCACCAGAACAGGGTACACCGGGGAGCTGTTTTTT. This encodes CATRTGYTGELFF. The chain uses TRBV24-1 and TRBJ2-2, with a weak D call TRBD1 (6 bases). Germline V gene sequence: CDR1 KGHDR, CDR2 SFDVKD. The CDR3 spans 13 residues. V was pared by 7 bases and J by 3 bases, with 8 bases between.